A selection of T cell receptor beta chains follows, all from one sample in a study of T-cell reconstitution after alpha-beta-depleted transplantation in children. TCRdb passed the PCR reads through MiXCR, listing each CDR3 protein once. The table lists about 420,000 distinct CDR3 sequences, 15% to 20% of them singletons. The sequenced sample was PBMCs, mostly from graft donor cells, obtained 360 days after TCRalphabeta/CD19-depleted stem cell transplant. The receptors stem from a boy under two years old who had a stem cell transplant for Wiskott-Aldrich syndrome, so the T cells may come from the graft donor. CDR3s include the opening cysteine and the closing phenylalanine or tryptophan. Each record gives: J gene, V gene, clone size, D gene, CDR3 DNA, CDR3 protein. D genes are given only for firm matches. Only some rows state a clone size, as once, few, many or a class for expanded clones.

TRBJ2-7 | TRBV10-2 | many | . | TGCGCCAGCAGTGAGTCTCACGAGCAGTACTTC | CASSESHEQYF
TRBJ2-4 | TRBV10-3 | many | . | TGTGCCATCAGTGAGTCGGGATTGGGCAAAAACATTCAGTACTTC | CAISESGLGKNIQYF
TRBJ2-5 | TRBV7-9 | few | . | TGTGCCAGCAGCTTACGAGAGGTTAAGACCCAGTACTTC | CASSLREVKTQYF
TRBJ2-3 | TRBV2 | few | . | TGTGCCAGCACTCCATGGAGGGGGCAGGGAGATACGCAGTATTTT | CASTPWRGQGDTQYF
TRBJ2-5 | TRBV24-1 | . | TRBD1 | TGTGCCACCAGCGAACAGGGGAGAGGAGAGACCCAGTACTTC | CATSEQGRGETQYF
TRBJ1-1 | TRBV20-1 | few | . | TGCAGTGCTAGAGATTGGAGAGGCACTGAAGCTTTCTTT | CSARDWRGTEAFF
TRBJ1-3 | TRBV12-3/TRBV12-4 | few | . | TGTGCCAGCAGAGCACGACCCTACTCTGGAAACACCATATATTTT | CASRARPYSGNTIYF
TRBJ2-2 | TRBV6-5 | . | TRBD1 | TGTGCCAGCCAAGGGACAGGGCACACCGGGGAGCTGTTTTTT | CASQGTGHTGELFF
TRBJ2-2 | TRBV5-1 | few | TRBD2 | TGCGCCAGCAGCTTGTCAGCGGGAGTCACCGGGGAGCTGTTTTTT | CASSLSAGVTGELFF
TRBJ2-1 | TRBV11-2 | . | . | TGTGCCAGCAGCTTAGATACTTTTTGGCTCTCCCCGCTCTCCTACAATGAGCAGTTCTTC | CASSLDTFWLSPLSYNEQFF
TRBJ2-1 | TRBV12-3/TRBV12-4 | few | . | TGTGCCAGCAGCCCCGGCTGGCAGGGCAATGAGCAGTTCTTC | CASSPGWQGNEQFF
TRBJ2-3 | TRBV5-1 | . | . | TGCGCCAGCAGCCCCAGACAGGGAGGGCTAAGCACAGATACGCAGTATTTT | CASSPRQGGLSTDTQYF
TRBJ2-5 | TRBV27 | . | . | TGTGCCAGCAGTTTAAAAGGCGCGGTTGAAAAGGAGACCCAGTACTTC | CASSLKGAVEKETQYF
TRBJ2-1 | TRBV7-8 | . | TRBD2 | TGTGCCAGCAGCTTAGGTTTTCTAGCGGGAGAAATAGGGAATGAGCAGTTCTTC | CASSLGFLAGEIGNEQFF
TRBJ2-2 | TRBV9 | few | . | TGTGCCAGCAGCGTAGGATTGGGGCGGAACACCGGGGAGCTGTTTTTT | CASSVGLGRNTGELFF
TRBJ2-1 | TRBV28 | once | TRBD2 | TGTGCCAGCAGTTTTTCGAGCCGGGGGGGGGATCACAAGGGCAATGAGCAGTTCTTC | CASSFSSRGGDHKGNEQFF
TRBJ2-7 | TRBV29-1 | few | TRBD2 | TGCAGCGTTGGAGGACGCGGGAGTGCCTACGAGCAGTACTTC | CSVGGRGSAYEQYF
TRBJ2-3 | TRBV5-1 | . | TRBD2 | TGCGCCAGCAGCTTCCTTAGCGGGGGCACAGATACGCAGTATTTT | CASSFLSGGTDTQYF
TRBJ1-1 | TRBV27 | many | TRBD1 | TGTGCCAGCAGTTGGGGACAGGGGCTCACTGAAGCTTTCTTT | CASSWGQGLTEAFF
TRBJ2-4 | TRBV12-3/TRBV12-4 | . | . | TGTGCCAGCAGTTTCAAGGGCAGCATTCAGTACTTC | CASSFKGSIQYF
TRBJ2-4 | TRBV5-1 | . | . | TGCGCCAGCAGCTTGGATTTCTGGCTAGCCAAAAACATTCAGTACTTC | CASSLDFWLAKNIQYF
TRBJ2-7 | TRBV6-5 | few | TRBD1 | TGTGCCAGCAGTTACAAGGACAGGCGAACCTACGAGCAGTACTTC | CASSYKDRRTYEQYF
TRBJ2-7 | TRBV7-9 | few | TRBD2 | TGTGCCAGCAGCTTAATGAGCGGGGAGGGCGAGCAGTACTTC | CASSLMSGEGEQYF
TRBJ2-4 | TRBV7-8 | . | TRBD1 | TGTGCCAGCAGCGGATACAGGGGCGACGTTTCCAAAAACATTCAGTACTTC | CASSGYRGDVSKNIQYF
TRBJ2-7 | TRBV7-2 | . | . | TGTGCCAGCAGCGCATGGACTGGAGACTACGAGCAGTACTTC | CASSAWTGDYEQYF
TRBJ2-7 | TRBV4-3 | few | . | TGCGCCAGCAGCCAAGAATGGCAGTCCTACGAGCAGTACTTC | CASSQEWQSYEQYF
TRBJ2-1 | TRBV10-3 | few | TRBD1 | TGTGCCTCGGTCGGGACAGGGTCGAGTAATGAGCAGTTCTTC | CASVGTGSSNEQFF
TRBJ2-7 | TRBV6-5 | . | . | TGTGCCAGCAGTTACTCTTGGACGGGGCACTACGAGCAGTACTTC | CASSYSWTGHYEQYF
TRBJ2-3 | TRBV7-2 | many | . | TGTGCCAGCAGGGGGGTGCCCACAGATACGCAGTATTTT | CASRGVPTDTQYF
TRBJ1-5 | TRBV15 | few | . | TGTGCCACCAGCAGAGATCAAGGGTTGGGCAATCAGCCCCAGCATTTT | CATSRDQGLGNQPQHF
TRBJ1-1 | TRBV4-3 | many | . | TGCGCCAGCAGCCATGGGGAGGACACTGAAGCTTTCTTT | CASSHGEDTEAFF
TRBJ2-2 | TRBV20-1 | many | . | TGCAGTGCTAGAGTTTTGTTCACCGGGGAGCTGTTTTTT | CSARVLFTGELFF
TRBJ2-1 | TRBV5-1 | few | . | TGCGCCAGCAGCTATTCCCCTGTGGGCGATGAGCAGTTCTTC | CASSYSPVGDEQFF
TRBJ1-2 | TRBV14 | . | . | TGTGCCAGCAGCCCTTTCCGACGGCACTATGGCTACACCTTC | CASSPFRRHYGYTF
TRBJ2-3 | TRBV2 | . | . | TGTGCCAGCAGTGTCCCTTCCGAGGCAGATACGCAGTATTTT | CASSVPSEADTQYF
TRBJ2-5 | TRBV4-3 | once | TRBD2 | TGCGCCAGCAGCCCCTCCGGGACTAGCGGGGTCCAAGAGACCCAGTACTTC | CASSPSGTSGVQETQYF
TRBJ2-1 | TRBV11-2 | . | . | TGTGCCAGCAGCTTATCAATTGGGAAGAGCTCCTACAATGAGCAGTTCTTC | CASSLSIGKSSYNEQFF
TRBJ2-2 | TRBV4-3 | few | TRBD1 | TGCGCCAGCAAACAGGGGGCACGCACCGGGGAGCTGTTTTTT | CASKQGARTGELFF
TRBJ2-5 | TRBV5-1 | . | TRBD1 | TGCGCCAGCAGCTTGGTCTCAGGGGGCGGCCAAGAGACCCAGTACTTC | CASSLVSGGGQETQYF
TRBJ2-2 | TRBV7-8 | . | . | TGTGCCAGCAGCTTAGCGGGGGGCCGTAGCACCGGGGAGCTGTTTTTT | CASSLAGGRSTGELFF
TRBJ2-3 | TRBV11-2 | . | TRBD2 | TGTGCCAGCAGCTCCGGGACTAGTGCTAGCACAGATACGCAGTATTTT | CASSSGTSASTDTQYF
TRBJ2-7 | TRBV5-5 | . | . | TGTGCCAGCAGTATAGGCTACGAGCAGTACTTC | CASSIGYEQYF
TRBJ2-2 | TRBV6-5 | . | . | TGTGCCAGCAGTTACAATTACCTCACCGGGGAGCTGTTTTTT | CASSYNYLTGELFF
TRBJ2-3 | TRBV10-3 | . | TRBD2 | TGTGCCATCCAAGCTAGCGGGGGCCCTGCAGATACGCAGTATTTT | CAIQASGGPADTQYF
TRBJ2-3 | TRBV4-3 | many | TRBD1 | TGCGCCAGCAGCCAACGACAGGGAATGAGAACAGATACGCAGTATTTT | CASSQRQGMRTDTQYF
TRBJ2-7 | TRBV29-1 | . | TRBD1 | TGCAGCGTTGCCCAGACAGGGGTCCCCTACGAGCAGTACTTC | CSVAQTGVPYEQYF